These T cell receptor beta chains were read from a single sample in a study of blood T cell repertoires in COVID-19. Sequencing used immunoSEQ multiplex PCR; TCRdb keeps in-frame clones, though not all of them. The top ten hold less than 25% of the sample, which has around 45,000 clones, almost 85% seen once. Sequenced: peripheral blood. The origin of the receptors is a woman aged 60 to 75 with acute or convalescent COVID-19. CDR3s leave out the opening cysteine and the closing phenylalanine or tryptophan. Fields, in order: V gene, J gene, CDR3 protein.

v_call: TRBV10-1
j_call: TRBJ2-3
cdr3_aa: ASSGGDRITDTQY

v_call: TRBV24-1
j_call: TRBJ1-2
cdr3_aa: ATSAPDRPYGYT

v_call: TRBV30
j_call: TRBJ2-5
cdr3_aa: AWSAGSGEQETQY

v_call: TRBV5-7
j_call: TRBJ2-3
cdr3_aa: ASSLESRETDTQY

v_call: TRBV3-1/TRBV3-2
j_call: TRBJ2-7
cdr3_aa: ASSQAPGTSGSYEQY

v_call: TRBV3-1/TRBV3-2
j_call: TRBJ2-7
cdr3_aa: ASSQLGTPYEQY

v_call: TRBV29-1
j_call: TRBJ1-1
cdr3_aa: SAGDRGNTEAF

v_call: TRBV7-2
j_call: TRBJ2-7
cdr3_aa: ASRKGQASSYEQY

v_call: TRBV5-1
j_call: TRBJ1-2
cdr3_aa: ASSLTRGGGYT

v_call: TRBV5-1
j_call: TRBJ1-3
cdr3_aa: ASSLGQGGFSGNTIY

v_call: TRBV5-6
j_call: TRBJ1-2
cdr3_aa: ASSPVGTAQNYGYT

v_call: TRBV4-3
j_call: TRBJ2-5
cdr3_aa: ASSPGQGRVWETQY

v_call: TRBV27
j_call: TRBJ1-1
cdr3_aa: ASSTQGENTEAF

v_call: TRBV12-5
j_call: TRBJ2-6
cdr3_aa: ASGLASSGANVLT

v_call: TRBV9
j_call: TRBJ1-4
cdr3_aa: ASGPGTSTNEKLF

v_call: TRBV14
j_call: TRBJ1-2
cdr3_aa: ASSLFANRDYGYT

v_call: TRBV7-9
j_call: TRBJ2-6
cdr3_aa: ASSLSGGRGANVLT

v_call: TRBV5-5
j_call: TRBJ1-2
cdr3_aa: ASSLTGEGYT

v_call: TRBV30
j_call: TRBJ1-2
cdr3_aa: AWSQGHGYGYT

v_call: TRBV29-1
j_call: TRBJ2-3
cdr3_aa: SSHRSSGGVSTDTQY

v_call: TRBV29-1
j_call: TRBJ1-2
cdr3_aa: SVEDRGLTYGYT

v_call: TRBV5-1
j_call: TRBJ2-3
cdr3_aa: ASSLEGAQTDTQY

v_call: TRBV30
j_call: TRBJ2-2
cdr3_aa: AWGGPTGELF